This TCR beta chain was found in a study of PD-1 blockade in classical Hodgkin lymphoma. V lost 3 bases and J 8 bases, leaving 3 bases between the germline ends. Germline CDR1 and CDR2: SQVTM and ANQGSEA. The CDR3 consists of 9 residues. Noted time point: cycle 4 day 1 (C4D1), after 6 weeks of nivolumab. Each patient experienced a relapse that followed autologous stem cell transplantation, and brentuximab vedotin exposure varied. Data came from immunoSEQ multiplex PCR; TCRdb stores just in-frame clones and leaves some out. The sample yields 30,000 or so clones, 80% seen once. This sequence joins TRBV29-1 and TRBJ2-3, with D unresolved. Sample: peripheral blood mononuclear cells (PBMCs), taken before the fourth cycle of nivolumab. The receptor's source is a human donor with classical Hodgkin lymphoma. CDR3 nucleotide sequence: TGCAGCGTTGAGGGTACGCAGTATTTT. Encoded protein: CSVEGTQYF.